These 24 T cell receptor beta chains were all obtained from the same sample, sequenced in a study of long-term antiretroviral therapy in people with HIV. Samples were assayed with immunoSEQ v3.0 at survey level. The table came from immunoSEQ multiplex PCR; TCRdb's copy has only in-frame clones and leaves some out. Among tens of thousands of clones listed, 80% to 95% were seen once. This specimen was unsorted PBMCs, taken 7.6 years after starting antiretroviral therapy. The receptors were sampled from a woman aged 35 to 49 with HIV.

The genes are TRBV7-9 and TRBJ1-1; D is undetermined. This CDR3 is built from 13 residues. Trimming removed 0 bases from V and 7 bases from J, with 9 bases in between. Germline CDR1 SEHNR, CDR2 FQNEAQ (reference sequence). CDR3 nucleotides: TGTGCCAGCAGCTTAGCGTATGCAGGTGAAGCTTTCTTT. It is translated as CASSLAYAGEAFF. Looking up the rest from reference TRBV7-9 and TRBJ1-1 gives the full variable domain: DTGVSQNPRHKITKRGQNVTFRCDPISEHNRLYWYRQTLGQGPEFLTYFQNEAQLEKSRLLSDRFSAERPKGSFSTLEIQRTEQGDSAMYLCASSLAYAGEAFFGQGTRLTVV.

Concerning this clone itself: The junction and the germline gene differ at one end; a read error may be behind it. The chain employs TRBV7-7 and TRBJ2-7; perhaps D is TRBD1 or TRBD2 (6 bases each). This CDR3 has 13 residues. Germline values: CDR1 SSHAT, CDR2 FNYEAQ (reference sequence). In nucleotides, the CDR3 is TGTGCTAGCAGCTATCGGAGGGGGTACGAGCAGTACTTC. Residues: CASSYRRGYEQYF.

V and J are TRBV2 and TRBJ1-1, with no clear D. Trimming removed 9 bases from V and 6 bases from J, with 8 bases in between. Germline V CDR1 and CDR2: SNHLY, FYNNEI. The CDR3 is made up of 10 amino acids. The CDR3 bases are TGTGCCAGGGGAGGTTCTGAAGCTTTCTTT. This encodes CARGGSEAFF.

The chain couples TRBV30 to TRBJ1-2; D is possibly TRBD1 (5 bases). V was shortened by 3 bases and J by 8 bases, with 10 bases between the two germline ends. The germline CDR1 and CDR2 sequences are GTSNPN and SVGIG (reference sequence). The CDR3 runs 11 residues. CDR3 coding DNA: TGTGCCTGGAGCGCAGGGCAGGGCTACACCTTC. As protein: CAWSAGQGYTF.

The chain carries TRBV4-1 and TRBJ1-5, with TRBD1 matching 8 bases. This CDR3 has 18 residues. Germline CDR1 MGHRA, CDR2 YSYEKL. V lost 0 bases to trimming and J lost 2 bases; unmatched junction nucleotides: 9. DNA of the CDR3: TGCGCCAGCAGCCAAGAAGCCAGTTCAGGGGGCCGCAATCAGCCCCAGCATTTT. Protein product: CASSQEASSGGRNQPQHF.

This clone was seen a few times. The rearrangement joins TRBV12-5 to TRBJ2-7; D is uncertain. This CDR3 is built from 16 residues. The germline V gene has CDR1 LGHNT and CDR2 FRNRAP. V dropped 2 bases and J dropped 2 bases, with 16 bases sitting between them. CDR3 DNA sequence: TGTGCTAGTGGTTTGTTTACGTTCCCACCACCCTACGAGCAGTACTTC. It yields the protein CASGLFTFPPPYEQYF.

CDR3 region: CASSFGRGELFF. The CDR3 DNA follows: TGTGCCAGCAGCTTCGGGAGGGGGGAGCTGTTTTTT. The gene calls are TRBV7-7 and TRBJ2-2; 7 positions agree with TRBD2. The CDR3 runs 12 residues. J gave up 8 bases and V 3 bases, and 0 bases lay outside the gene matches. Germline assignment: CDR1 SSHAT and CDR2 FNYEAQ (reference sequence).

The chain recombines TRBV7-9 with TRBJ2-1, with a tentative D call TRBD1 (6 bases). This CDR3 has 14 residues. Trimming cost V 4 bases and J 5 bases, with 12 bases left between them. Germline V CDR1 and CDR2: SEHNR, FQNEAQ (reference sequence). The CDR3: CASSSADRHNEQFF. The CDR3 nucleotides are TGTGCCAGCAGCTCGGCCGACAGGCACAATGAGCAGTTCTTC. The complete variable domain, with remaining parts taken from reference TRBV7-9 and TRBJ2-1, reads DTGVSQNPRHKITKRGQNVTFRCDPISEHNRLYWYRQTLGQGPEFLTYFQNEAQLEKSRLLSDRFSAERPKGSFSTLEIQRTEQGDSAMYLCASSSADRHNEQFFGPGTRLTVL.

In DNA form, the CDR3 reads TGCGCCAGCAGCCGAGGGGGGAACTCCTACAATGAGCAGTTCTTC. As protein: CASSRGGNSYNEQFF. The J gene is TRBJ2-1, the V gene TRBV4-1; tentatively, D is TRBD1 or TRBD2 (6 bases each). The CDR3 contains 15 residues. Germline values: CDR1 MGHRA, CDR2 YSYEKL. Trimming shortened V by 4 bases and J by 0 bases, and 10 bases separated the two germline ends.

The J gene is TRBJ1-1, the V gene TRBV4-3; a weak D match, TRBD1 (5 bases). Germline CDR1 reads LGHNA; CDR2 reads YSLEER. With 0 bases removed from V and 4 bases from J, the gap between germline ends came to 12 bases. The CDR3 consists of 15 residues. The CDR3 protein is CASSQDPGRVTEAFF. The CDR3 coding sequence is TGCGCCAGCAGCCAAGATCCAGGGCGGGTCACTGAAGCTTTCTTT.

The chain uses TRBV19 and TRBJ1-2; 9 bases agree with TRBD1. The V gene end was trimmed by 7 bases and the J gene end by 4 bases; junction bases not matched to a gene: 19. Germline V CDR1 and CDR2: LNHDA, SQIVND (reference sequence). This CDR3 region has 18 residues. DNA for the CDR3: TGTGCCAGTACCTCGAACAAGGACAGGGGAAGGCTGGGCTATGGCTACACCTTC. Translated, it gives CASTSNKDRGRLGYGYTF.

The chain carries TRBV11-1 and TRBJ1-6; D unclear. The CDR3 has 15 amino acids. CDR1 and CDR2 (germline): SGHAT, FQDESV (reference sequence). The V and J ends lost 5 bases and 10 bases respectively, with 18 bases between them. The DNA for the CDR3 is TGTGCCAGCAGCAGGACTTCCGGGTCTCCATCACCCCTCCACTTT. Translation: CASSRTSGSPSPLHF.

The chain uses TRBV6-6 and TRBJ2-2; the match to TRBD1 covers 9 bases. Germline trimming cut 6 bases from V and 10 bases from J; bases unmatched to any gene: 12. Germline V CDR1 and CDR2: MNHNY, SVGAGI (reference sequence). The CDR3 consists of 15 residues. DNA of the CDR3: TGTGCCAGCAGCCCCTCGGACAGGGGCCCACAGGAGCTGTTTTTT. Translating gives CASSPSDRGPQELFF.

J is TRBJ2-5 and V is TRBV30, with TRBD1 matching 11 bases. The assigned J gene may be wrong: the sequence end matches TRBJ2-7 better. Germline CDR1 reads GTSNPN; CDR2 reads SVGIG (reference sequence). CDR3 length: 17 amino acids. The DNA of the CDR3 is TGTGCCTGGATCTCTACTCTGGGACAGGGGGTCCCCTACGAGCAGTACTTC. Translated: CAWISTLGQGVPYEQYF.

The genes are TRBV11-2 and TRBJ2-2; no clear D. V lost 1 base to trimming and J lost 0 bases, with 6 bases between them. Per the germline V gene, CDR1 is SGHAT and CDR2 is FQNNGV. There are 15 residues in the CDR3. The CDR3 nucleotides are TGTGCCAGCAGCTTAGGTGGCGCGAACACCGGGGAGCTGTTTTTT. The encoded protein is CASSLGGANTGELFF.

This clone has just one count. The chain is built from TRBV4-3 and TRBJ2-5, with D tentatively TRBD1 or TRBD2 (5 bases each). The V end was cut by 0 bases, the J end by 5 bases, with 13 bases between. This CDR3 spans 15 amino acids. CDR1 LGHNA and CDR2 YSLEER come from the germline V gene. The CDR3 spells CASSQDIDRGETQYF. The CDR3 region has the DNA TGCGCCAGCAGCCAAGATATTGACAGAGGGGAGACCCAGTACTTC.

The rearrangement joins TRBV19 to TRBJ1-6; tentatively, D is TRBD1 (5 bases). The CDR3 runs 14 residues. Germline V lookup: CDR1 LNHDA, CDR2 SQIVND (reference sequence). V lost 7 bases and J 4 bases, leaving 11 bases between the germline ends. The CDR3 DNA reads as TGTGCCAGTAAGGGGTTTGATTATAATTCACCCCTCCACTTT. Amino acids: CASKGFDYNSPLHF.

This rearrangement joins TRBV7-8 to TRBJ1-5; the D is unclear. The CDR3 has 12 residues. Germline CDR1 and CDR2: SGHVS and FQNEAQ. With 1 base removed from V and 7 bases from J, the gap between germline ends came to 5 bases. The CDR3 loop reads CASSLVGQPQHF. The CDR3 DNA reads as TGTGCCAGCAGCTTAGTGGGACAGCCCCAGCATTTT.

The chain has TRBV14 and TRBJ1-2; weak D call: TRBD1 (5 bases). With 3 bases removed from V and 0 bases from J, the gap between germline ends came to 26 bases. This CDR3 is built from 20 residues. CDR1 is SGHDN, CDR2 FVKESK, per germline. CDR3 sequence reads: CASSHRISGTNSPTNYGYTF. CDR3 in DNA: TGTGCCAGCAGCCATCGCATCTCCGGGACTAACTCCCCAACTAACTATGGCTACACCTTC.

The genes are TRBV11-2 and TRBJ2-2, with D tentatively TRBD1 or TRBD2 (5 bases each). CDR1 and CDR2 from the germline V gene are SGHAT and FQNNGV. This CDR3 comprises 16 residues. Trimming removed 5 bases from V and 4 bases from J, with 17 bases in between. CDR3 in amino acids: CASSPRGRAGTGELFF. The CDR3 DNA reads TGTGCCAGCAGCCCGAGGGGCCGGGCAGGCACCGGGGAGCTGTTTTTT. The whole variable domain, remainder taken from reference TRBV11-2 and TRBJ2-2, is EAGVAQSPRYKIIEKRQSVAFWCNPISGHATLYWYQQILGQGPKLLIQFQNNGVVDDSQLPKDRFSAERLKGVDSTLKIQPAKLEDSAVYLCASSPRGRAGTGELFFGEGSRLTVL.

The V call is TRBV11-2, the J call TRBJ2-3; D is uncertain. V shed 2 bases and J shed 0 bases, with 18 bases lying between them. From germline, CDR1 is SGHAT and CDR2 FQNNGV. This CDR3 spans 18 amino acids. In DNA, the CDR3 is TGTGCCAGCAGCTTATTTGTCCCTCAAACGTACAGCACAGATACGCAGTATTTT. Translating gives CASSLFVPQTYSTDTQYF.

The CDR3 region is CASSRGDGGFYEQYF. In DNA, the CDR3 is TGTGCCAGCAGCCGCGGGGATGGCGGATTTTACGAGCAGTACTTC. This chain uses TRBV7-6 with TRBJ2-7, with a weak D call TRBD2 (6 bases). The CDR3 consists of 15 residues. CDR1 is SGHVS and CDR2 is FNYEAQ in the germline V gene. V lost 5 bases, J lost 4 bases, and 18 bases lay in between.

The chain has TRBV5-5 and TRBJ2-7; maybe TRBD1 (5 bases). The CDR3 runs to 15 residues. Per germline, CDR1 SGHKS and CDR2 YYEKEE (reference sequence). V lost 1 base, J lost 2 bases, and 13 bases lay in between. The CDR3 bases are TGTGCCAGCAGCTTGTTAGGGGATGGGGCCTACGAGCAGTACTTC. It specifies CASSLLGDGAYEQYF.

The chain couples TRBV2 to TRBJ2-6; 11 bases map to TRBD2. The CDR3 covers 18 residues. The trim removed 5 bases at V and 2 bases at J, leaving 8 bases unmatched. The germline gives CDR1 SNHLY, CDR2 FYNNEI. The CDR3 bases are TGTGCCAGCAGTCCCAGTGGTAGCGGGGGGGCTGGGGCCAACGTCCTGACTTTC. This translates into CASSPSGSGGAGANVLTF.